The rows below give T cell receptor beta chains drawn from one sample of a study of blood T cell repertoires in COVID-19. Clones were sequenced by immunoSEQ multiplex PCR, and TCRdb holds only the in-frame ones, with some missing. The profile shows about 210,000 clones, roughly 90% of them singletons. The sample taken for sequencing was peripheral blood. These receptors came from a man younger than 35 with active or convalescent COVID-19. CDR3s include the opening cysteine and the closing phenylalanine or tryptophan. D genes are given only for firm matches. Some rows have no size entry. The others give once, few or many, or a class for an expanded clone.

TRBV7-8	15	TRBD2	TRBJ2-3	few	TGTGCCAGCAGCTCCCAGCGGGGGCGCACAGATACGCAGTATTTT	CASSSQRGRTDTQYF
TRBV6-5	13	NA	TRBJ1-2	NA	TGTGCCAGCAGACAGGGACCCAACTATGGCTACACCTTC	CASRQGPNYGYTF
TRBV18	15	TRBD1	TRBJ1-4	NA	TGTGCCAGCTCACCAAACAGGGGAACTAATGAAAAACTGTTTTTT	CASSPNRGTNEKLFF
TRBV4-1	14	NA	TRBJ1-5	NA	TGCGCCAGCAGCCTTCACCAGGGGAATCAGCCCCAGCATTTT	CASSLHQGNQPQHF
TRBV7-9	17	NA	TRBJ1-1	once	TGTGCCAGCAGCCCACAACGAAGTTCAGGGGTTAACACTGAAGCTTTCTTT	CASSPQRSSGVNTEAFF
TRBV19	14	TRBD2	TRBJ2-1	NA	TGTGCCAGTACAACGGGACTAGCGGGTAATGAGCAGTTCTTC	CASTTGLAGNEQFF
TRBV30	10	NA	TRBJ2-1	NA	TGTGCCTGGAAGCGCAATGAGCAGTTCTTC	CAWKRNEQFF
TRBV7-2	15	NA	TRBJ1-1	NA	TGTGCCAGCAGCTTAGCGCGGGCAGGGGACACTGAAGCTTTCTTT	CASSLARAGDTEAFF
TRBV9	15	TRBD2	TRBJ2-3	NA	TGTGCCAGCAGCCCTAGCGGGGGGGGTACAGATACGCAGTATTTT	CASSPSGGGTDTQYF
TRBV30	14	TRBD2	TRBJ2-2	once	TGTGCCTGTATGACTAGCACTAACACCGGGGAGCTGTTTTTT	CACMTSTNTGELFF